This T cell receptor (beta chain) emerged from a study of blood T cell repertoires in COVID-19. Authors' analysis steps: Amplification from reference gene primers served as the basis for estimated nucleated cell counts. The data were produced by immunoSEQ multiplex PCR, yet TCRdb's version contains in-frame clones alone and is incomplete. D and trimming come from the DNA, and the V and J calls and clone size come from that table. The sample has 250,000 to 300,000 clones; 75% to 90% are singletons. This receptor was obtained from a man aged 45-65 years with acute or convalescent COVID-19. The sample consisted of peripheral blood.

The CDR3 is CGIGRATDTQYF. In DNA, the CDR3 is TGCGGGATAGGGAGGGCCACAGATACGCAGTATTTT. This chain links TRBV29-1 with TRBJ2-3, with 7 nucleotides matching TRBD2. The CDR3 loop spans 12 amino acids. Looked up from germline, CDR1 is SQVTM and CDR2 is ANQGSEA.